The TCR beta chain described here comes from a study of breast tumors, draining lymph nodes, adjacent tissues. Note on this clonotype: Its specificity is unknown. The junction does not match germline at one end; this may be a read error.

General study results and limits: Compared with lymph nodes, tumors were less diverse; compared with nontumor tissue, more. The data were judged consistent with most tumor T cells coming from lymph node and expanding in tumor.

The CDR3 length is 13 residues. Looked up from germline, CDR1 is DFQATT and CDR2 is SNEGSKA (reference sequence). TCRdb analysed the multiplex PCR reads with MiXCR anew, one entry per CDR3 protein. The sample yields approximately 250,000 distinct CDR3 sequences, less than 40% seen once. Axillary draining lymph nodes of breast cancer patients supplied the node samples. This rearrangement joins TRBV20-1 to TRBJ1-4, with D possibly being TRBD1 (5 bases). Sequencing was carried out using axillary lymph node tissue. The receptor's source is a female donor with breast cancer. Some clones in this sample may be carry-over from other donors' samples. The CDR3 nucleotides read TGCAGTGCTAGAGATCGGGGCGATGAAACACTGTTTTTT. Protein: CSARDRGDETLFF.